The clone carrying this T cell receptor beta chain was seen a handful of times. What it binds is unknown. This sample is part of a study of a mutant IDH1 vaccine in newly diagnosed glioma. Study background: The earlier regimen, radiotherapy, temozolomide, or both, was most often both.

Specified time point: week 11, during vaccination. Topical imiquimod was applied with each vaccine dose, which held 300 ug of mutant IDH1 20-mer peptide. CDR1 is SGHAT, CDR2 FQNNGV, per germline. The V gene lost 1 base and the J gene lost 3 bases, with 6 bases spanning the gap. The CDR3 has 14 residues. Assay used: immunoSEQ multiplex PCR; TCRdb lists only in-frame clones, some missing. This table has tens of thousands of clones, about four fifths appearing once. The material sequenced was PBMCs, taken from a glioma patient whose treatment included an IDH1 peptide vaccine. The clonotype comes from a man aged 25-40 years with glioma. The V gene is TRBV11-2, the J gene TRBJ2-2; D gene ambiguous. This CDR3 reads CASSLGGYTGELFF. CDR3 sequence (DNA): TGTGCCAGCAGCTTAGGAGGTTACACCGGGGAGCTGTTTTTT. Variable domain in full (rest from reference TRBV11-2 and TRBJ2-2): EAGVAQSPRYKIIEKRQSVAFWCNPISGHATLYWYQQILGQGPKLLIQFQNNGVVDDSQLPKDRFSAERLKGVDSTLKIQPAKLEDSAVYLCASSLGGYTGELFFGEGSRLTVL.